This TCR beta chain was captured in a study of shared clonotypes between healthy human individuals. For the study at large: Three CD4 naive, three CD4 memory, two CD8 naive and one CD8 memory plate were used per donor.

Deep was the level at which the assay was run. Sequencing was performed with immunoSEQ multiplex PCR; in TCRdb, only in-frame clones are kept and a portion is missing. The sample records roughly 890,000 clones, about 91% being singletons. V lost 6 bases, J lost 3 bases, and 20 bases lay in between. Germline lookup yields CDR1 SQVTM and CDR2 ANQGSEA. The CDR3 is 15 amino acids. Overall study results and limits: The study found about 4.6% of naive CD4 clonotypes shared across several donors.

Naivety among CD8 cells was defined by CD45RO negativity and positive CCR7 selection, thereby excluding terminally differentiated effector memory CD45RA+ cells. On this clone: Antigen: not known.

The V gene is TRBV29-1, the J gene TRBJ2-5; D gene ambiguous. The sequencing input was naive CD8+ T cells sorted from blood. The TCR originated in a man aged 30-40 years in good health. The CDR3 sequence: CSVDGSGDDKETQYF. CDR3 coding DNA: TGCAGCGTGGATGGATCGGGTGACGACAAAGAGACCCAGTACTTC.